This paragraph covers one T cell receptor (beta chain) sequence. Antigen unknown. Primers: 60 Vbeta forward and 13 Jbeta reverse. Generated by immunoSEQ multiplex PCR, the TCRdb table keeps only in-frame clones and is missing some. The sample lists approximately 110,000 clones, over 80% occurring once. The data derive from a study of cytomegalovirus exposure and HLA in healthy donors. The overall study: When 398 donors were genotyped, over 80% of them were found to fall in the Caucasian-associated ancestry cluster.

Findings and limits, study-wide: A later analysis, which compared TCR beta chains of equal frequency, found the HLA-associated ones more clonally expanded.

The CDR3 spans 15 residues. V lost 0 bases and J 5 bases, leaving 11 bases between the germline ends. Germline loops: CDR1 LGHNA, CDR2 YSLEER. This sequence was found in a man aged 18 to 35 in good health and CMV-seronegative. Sequences were obtained from PBMCs. V gene TRBV4-3 combines with J gene TRBJ1-5, with D hard to call. The CDR3 loop reads CASSQDWLRDQPQHF. The DNA for the CDR3 is TGCGCCAGCAGCCAAGATTGGTTGCGGGATCAGCCCCAGCATTTT.